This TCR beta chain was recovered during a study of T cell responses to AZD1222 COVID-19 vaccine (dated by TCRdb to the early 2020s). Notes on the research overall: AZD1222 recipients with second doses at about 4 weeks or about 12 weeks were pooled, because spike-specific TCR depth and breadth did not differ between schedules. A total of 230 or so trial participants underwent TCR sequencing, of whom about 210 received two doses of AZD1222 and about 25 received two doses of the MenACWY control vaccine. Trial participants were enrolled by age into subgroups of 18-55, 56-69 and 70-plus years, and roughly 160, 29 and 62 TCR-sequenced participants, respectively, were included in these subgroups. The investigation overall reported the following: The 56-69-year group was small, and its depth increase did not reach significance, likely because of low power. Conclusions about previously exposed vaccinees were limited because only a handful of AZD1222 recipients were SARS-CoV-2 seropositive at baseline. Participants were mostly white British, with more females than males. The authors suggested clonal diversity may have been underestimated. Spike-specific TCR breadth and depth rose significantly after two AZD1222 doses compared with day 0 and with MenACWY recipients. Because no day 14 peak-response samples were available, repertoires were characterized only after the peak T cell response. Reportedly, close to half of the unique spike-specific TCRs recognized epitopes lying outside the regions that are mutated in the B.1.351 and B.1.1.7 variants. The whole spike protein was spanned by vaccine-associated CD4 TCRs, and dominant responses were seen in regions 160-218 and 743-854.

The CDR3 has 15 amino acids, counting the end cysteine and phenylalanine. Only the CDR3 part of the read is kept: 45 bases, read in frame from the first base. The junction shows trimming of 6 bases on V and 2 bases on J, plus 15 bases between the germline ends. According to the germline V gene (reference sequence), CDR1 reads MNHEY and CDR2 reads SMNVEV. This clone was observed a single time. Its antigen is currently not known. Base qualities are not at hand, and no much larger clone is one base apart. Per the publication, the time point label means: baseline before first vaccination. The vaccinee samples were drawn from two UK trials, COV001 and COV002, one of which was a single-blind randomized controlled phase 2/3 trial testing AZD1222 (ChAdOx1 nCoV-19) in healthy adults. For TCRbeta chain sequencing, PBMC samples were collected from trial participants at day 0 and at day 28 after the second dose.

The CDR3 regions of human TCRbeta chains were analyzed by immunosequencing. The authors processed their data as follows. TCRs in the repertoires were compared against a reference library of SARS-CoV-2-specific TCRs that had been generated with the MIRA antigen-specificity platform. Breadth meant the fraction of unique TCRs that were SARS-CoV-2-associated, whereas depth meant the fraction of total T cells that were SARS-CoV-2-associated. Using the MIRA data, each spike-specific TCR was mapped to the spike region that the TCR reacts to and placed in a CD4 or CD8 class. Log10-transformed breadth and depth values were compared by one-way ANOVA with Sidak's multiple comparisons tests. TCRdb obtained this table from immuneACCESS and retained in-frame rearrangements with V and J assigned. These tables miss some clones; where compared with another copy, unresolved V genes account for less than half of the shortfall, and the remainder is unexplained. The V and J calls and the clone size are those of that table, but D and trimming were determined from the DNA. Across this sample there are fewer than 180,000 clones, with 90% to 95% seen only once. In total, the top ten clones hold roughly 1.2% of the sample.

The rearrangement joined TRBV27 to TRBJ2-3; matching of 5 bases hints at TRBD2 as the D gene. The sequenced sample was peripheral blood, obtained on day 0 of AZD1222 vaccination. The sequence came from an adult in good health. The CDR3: CASSPGMGYTDTQYF. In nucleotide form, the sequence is TGTGCCAGCAGCCCCGGGATGGGGTACACAGATACGCAGTATTTT.